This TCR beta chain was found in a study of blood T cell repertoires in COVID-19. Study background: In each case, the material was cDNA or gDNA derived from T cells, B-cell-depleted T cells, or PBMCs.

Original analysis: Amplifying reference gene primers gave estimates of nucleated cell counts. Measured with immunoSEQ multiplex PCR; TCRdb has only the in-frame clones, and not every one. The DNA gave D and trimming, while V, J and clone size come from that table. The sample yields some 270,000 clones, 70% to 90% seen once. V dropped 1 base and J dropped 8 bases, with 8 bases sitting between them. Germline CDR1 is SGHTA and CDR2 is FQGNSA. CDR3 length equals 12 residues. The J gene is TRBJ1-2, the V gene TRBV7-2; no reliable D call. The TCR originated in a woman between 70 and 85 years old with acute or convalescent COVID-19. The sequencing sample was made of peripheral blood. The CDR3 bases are TGTGCCAGCAGCTTAGACATCGGGGGCTACACCTTC. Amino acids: CASSLDIGGYTF.